The 32 T cell receptor beta chains listed next were all sequenced from one sample in a study of molecular identifiers for immune sequencing clone quantification. TCRdb passed the PCR reads through MiXCR, listing each CDR3 protein once. The sample comprises 400,000 to 600,000 distinct CDR3 sequences, about 22% of which are singletons, and about 0.78% rests with the top ten. Sequencing was performed on naive CD8+ T cells from blood, with Jurkat cell RNA spiked in. As to subset: FACS-sorted CD8+CD4-CCR7+CD45RA+ naive T cells. The receptor source for this set is a human donor in good health. Some libraries in this study had Jurkat cell RNA spiked in.

This clonotype was counted between two and nine times. This chain uses TRBV3-1 with TRBJ2-3; D gene unclear. The CDR3 runs to 14 residues. CDR1 LGHDT and CDR2 YNNKEL come from the germline V gene (reference sequence). Trimming left V 4 bases short and J 0 bases short, with 8 bases between. CDR3 amino acids: CASSPKLSTDTQYF. The CDR3 DNA reads as TGTGCCAGCAGCCCGAAGCTAAGCACAGATACGCAGTATTTT.

Points on this clonotype: A much larger clone lies one base from this, so it may be a read error. The CDR3 end shows no conserved phenylalanine or tryptophan, and so a read error is likely. CDR3 region: CASSYSRQDTTNEKLFL. Written as DNA, the CDR3 is TGTGCCAGCAGTTACTCGCGGCAGGACACAACTAATGAAAAACTGTTTCTT. The V gene is TRBV6-2 or TRBV6-3, the J gene TRBJ1-4; D perhaps matches TRBD1 (5 bases). Germline V gene lookup returns CDR1 MNHEY and CDR2 SVGEGT. This CDR3 is 17 amino acids long. With 0 bases removed from V and 0 bases from J, the gap between germline ends came to 11 bases.

The chain couples TRBV7-9 to TRBJ1-1; 10 positions match TRBD1. CDR3 length equals 18 residues. Per germline, CDR1 SEHNR and CDR2 FQNEAQ (reference sequence). The trim removed 6 bases at V and 4 bases at J, leaving 17 bases unmatched. The CDR3 loop reads CASRERVRTGGVGTEAFF. In DNA form, the CDR3 reads TGTGCCAGCAGGGAAAGAGTTAGGACAGGGGGAGTCGGCACTGAAGCTTTCTTT. Together with reference TRBV7-9 and TRBJ1-1, the CDR3 gives the full variable domain: DTGVSQNPRHKITKRGQNVTFRCDPISEHNRLYWYRQTLGQGPEFLTYFQNEAQLEKSRLLSDRFSAERPKGSFSTLEIQRTEQGDSAMYLCASRERVRTGGVGTEAFFGQGTRLTVV.

In its sample, this clonotype was seen many times. This chain uses TRBV28 with TRBJ2-5; TRBD2 aligns across 11 bases. The CDR3 consists of 16 residues. Trimming at V came to 7 bases and at J to 1 base, leaving 8 bases not matched to a gene. CDR1 is MDHEN and CDR2 is SYDVKM in the germline V gene. The CDR3 loop reads CASIPIGTSGQETQYF. The CDR3 DNA follows: TGTGCCAGCATCCCCATAGGGACTAGCGGCCAAGAGACCCAGTACTTC. The full variable domain, with the rest looked up from reference TRBV28 and TRBJ2-5, is DVKVTQSSRYLVKRTGEKVFLECVQDMDHENMFWYRQDPGLGLRLIYFSYDVKMKEKGDIPEGYSVSREKKERFSLILESASTNQTSMYLCASIPIGTSGQETQYFGPGTRLLVL.

To note about this clonotype: A much larger clone sits a single nucleotide away, making a read error possible. J is TRBJ2-3 and V is TRBV30; the D gene is possibly TRBD2 (5 bases). Germline values: CDR1 GTSNPN, CDR2 SVGIG (reference sequence). CDR3 length: 15 residues. This CDR3 is CAWSVVSGTTDAQYF. The CDR3 DNA reads TGTGCCTGGAGTGTAGTCAGCGGTACCACAGATGCGCAGTATTTT.

A few counts support this clonotype. The chain has TRBV9 and TRBJ2-7; 7 bases line up with TRBD2. Per germline, CDR1 SGDLS and CDR2 YYNGEE. The CDR3 covers 14 residues. Losses at the gene ends were 5 bases for V and 0 bases for J; bases not matched to a gene: 5. The CDR3 DNA is TGTGCCAGCAGTGGGGGGGACCTCTCCTACGAGCAGTACTTC. Protein: CASSGGDLSYEQYF.

This clonotype was counted ten times or more. CDR3 in DNA: TGTGCCAGCAGCTTCTCCCGGAGTAATTCACCCCTCCACTTT. Amino acids: CASSFSRSNSPLHF. This chain links TRBV7-8 with TRBJ1-6; no clear D gene. V lost 3 bases, J lost 6 bases, and 9 bases lay in between. CDR1 is SGHVS and CDR2 is FQNEAQ in the germline V gene. The CDR3 is 14 residues long.

In its sample, this clonotype was seen many times. The chain is built from TRBV29-1 and TRBJ1-1; D unresolved. Germline V gives CDR1 SQVTM, CDR2 ANQGSEA. The CDR3 is made up of 15 amino acids. With 2 bases removed from V and 1 base from J, the gap between germline ends came to 14 bases. CDR3 coding DNA: TGCAGCGTTGAATCGGTTGCAGGCCCGAACACTGAAGCTTTCTTT. This sequence encodes CSVESVAGPNTEAFF.

Turning to this clonotype: Given a much more abundant clone one base away, this may be a read error. The chain joins TRBV7-2 to TRBJ2-3; 12 positions agree with TRBD2. From germline, CDR1 is SGHTA and CDR2 FQGNSA. The J segment lost 4 bases and the V segment lost 5 bases, leaving 7 bases of the junction unmatched. The CDR3 extends over 16 amino acids. CDR3 bases: TGTGCCAGCAGCGCAAGACTAGCGGGGGCCGCAGATACGCAGTATTTT. Translated: CASSARLAGAADTQYF. Looking up the rest from reference TRBV7-2 and TRBJ2-3 gives the full variable domain: GAGVSQSPSNKVTEKGKDVELRCDPISGHTALYWYRQSLGQGLEFLIYFQGNSAPDKSGLPSDRFSAERTGGSVSTLTIQRTQQEDSAVYLCASSARLAGAADTQYFGPGTRLTVL.

As concerns this clonotype: The junction departs from the called germline gene at one end, perhaps through a read error. The chain employs TRBV5-6 and TRBJ2-1, with 9 bases fitting TRBD2. Looked up from germline, CDR1 is SGHDT and CDR2 is YYEEEE. The CDR3 is made up of 16 amino acids. CDR3 sequence reads: CASSLASGGRYNEQLF. The CDR3 DNA reads as TGTGCCAGCAGCTTGGCCAGCGGGGGGCGGTACAATGAGCAGCTCTTC.

This clonotype was seen repeatedly, ten times or more. The V call is TRBV28, the J call TRBJ2-5; the match to TRBD2 covers 11 bases. Germline V lookup: CDR1 MDHEN, CDR2 SYDVKM. The CDR3 covers 14 residues. With 6 bases clipped from V and 5 bases from J, the junction kept 5 bases outside the gene matches. CDR3 in DNA: TGTGCCAGCAGGCAACTAGCGGGAGACGAGACCCAGTACTTC. Translated, it gives CASRQLAGDETQYF.

This clonotype was recorded at least ten times. The rearrangement uses TRBV7-2 and TRBJ2-7; D is undetermined. V gave up 5 bases and J gave up 0 bases, with 14 bases separating them. Germline lookup yields CDR1 SGHTA and CDR2 FQGNSA. The CDR3 has 15 residues. CDR3 DNA sequence: TGTGCCAGCAGCGCCACGGCAGGCTTCTCCTACGAGCAGTACTTC. It codes for CASSATAGFSYEQYF.

The table lists this clonotype with a few counts. The CDR3 sequence is CASSQDLRGASPGNIQYF. The CDR3, as DNA: TGCGCCAGCAGCCAAGATCTCCGAGGGGCCTCTCCTGGAAACATTCAGTACTTC. The chain has TRBV4-3 and TRBJ2-4; possibly TRBD1 or TRBD2 for D (5 bases each). Looked up from germline, CDR1 is LGHNA and CDR2 is YSLEER. The germline V and J ends were trimmed by 0 bases and 6 bases, with 21 bases remaining between them. The CDR3 is 18 amino acids.

The V gene is TRBV20-1, the J gene TRBJ2-2; D possibly corresponds to TRBD2 (6 bases). V dropped 0 bases and J dropped 0 bases, with 8 bases sitting between them. Germline V gene data show CDR1 as DFQATT and CDR2 as SNEGSKA (reference sequence). The CDR3 runs to 15 residues. Here the CDR3 DNA reads TGCAGTGCTAGAGATTGGGGGGCGAACACCGGGGAGCTGTTTTTT. It encodes CSARDWGANTGELFF.

The chain links TRBV7-9 to TRBJ1-2; tentative D call: TRBD1 (5 bases). Trimming took off 7 bases at V and 4 bases at J, with 28 bases between the two ends. The CDR3 runs 18 residues. Germline CDR1 reads SEHNR; CDR2 reads FQNEAQ (reference sequence). The CDR3 DNA follows: TGTGCCAGCACTCATAGCGATCCCACCTTGAGACAGCTCTATGGCTACACCTTC. Protein product: CASTHSDPTLRQLYGYTF.

Many counts were recorded for this clonotype. The chain carries TRBV12-3 or TRBV12-4 and TRBJ2-7; no clear D. The length of the CDR3 is 12 residues. The V end lost 4 bases, the J end lost 4 bases, and 8 bases lay between the germline ends. CDR3 nucleotide sequence: TGTGCCAGCAGTTCTGTCTCATACGAGCAGTACTTC. It yields the protein CASSSVSYEQYF.

This clonotype showed up many times. J is TRBJ2-5 and V is TRBV9; TRBD1 matches at 7 bases. Looked up from germline, CDR1 is SGDLS and CDR2 is YYNGEE. The CDR3 has 17 residues. V was pared by 0 bases and J by 1 base, with 9 bases of the junction left unmatched. The CDR3 nucleotides read TGTGCCAGCAGCGTAGGACAGGGAACGGCTGCCCAAGAGACCCAGTACTTC. Its protein product is CASSVGQGTAAQETQYF.

Ten or more counts support this clonotype. The gene calls are TRBV20-1 and TRBJ1-1; weak D call: TRBD1 (5 bases). The CDR3 runs 14 residues. V gave up 4 bases and J gave up 6 bases, with 18 bases separating them. Germline V gene lookup returns CDR1 DFQATT and CDR2 SNEGSKA (reference sequence). The CDR3 region has the DNA TGCAGTGCTACTCCAGCAGGGAATGACGCTGAAGCTTTCTTT. Its translation is CSATPAGNDAEAFF.

As regards this clonotype: This sequence may be a read error, since a much larger clone differs from it by one base. This chain joins TRBV6-6 and TRBJ1-5; D gene unclear. This CDR3 region has 15 residues. Germline CDR1 MNHNY, CDR2 SVGAGI (reference sequence). The CDR3 spells CASSYSPGGGQPRHF. The DNA of the CDR3 is TGTGCCAGCAGTTACAGCCCGGGTGGAGGGCAGCCCCGGCATTTT.

This clonotype was counted a few times. This chain connects TRBV4-3 to TRBJ2-2; TRBD2 might be the D (5 bases). CDR3 size: 15 residues. CDR1 LGHNA and CDR2 YSLEER come from the germline V gene. The V and J ends lost 0 bases and 7 bases respectively, with 12 bases between them. Written as DNA, the CDR3 is TGCGCCAGCAGCCAAGATGAAGGACTTGGCGGGGAGCTGTTTTTT. Amino acid sequence: CASSQDEGLGGELFF.

This chain links TRBV4-1 with TRBJ2-5; no reliable D call. Trimming shortened V by 0 bases and J by 5 bases, and 16 bases separated the two germline ends. There are 16 residues in the CDR3. The germline CDR1 and CDR2 sequences are MGHRA and YSYEKL. CDR3 residues: CASSQDLSHPLETQYF. DNA for the CDR3: TGCGCCAGCAGCCAAGATCTGAGCCACCCTCTTGAGACCCAGTACTTC.

This clonotype has ten or more counts. The chain has TRBV20-1 and TRBJ1-1; D possibly corresponds to TRBD1 (6 bases). V lost 5 bases, J lost 6 bases, and 19 bases lay in between. CDR1 and CDR2 from the germline V gene are DFQATT and SNEGSKA (reference sequence). The CDR3 sequence is 14 residues long. CDR3 amino acids: CSALPGLGGPEAFF. CDR3 sequence (DNA): TGCAGTGCTCTGCCCGGGTTGGGGGGCCCTGAAGCTTTCTTT.

The gene calls are TRBV20-1 and TRBJ2-7; D remains unclear. The length of the CDR3 is 15 residues. V lost 0 bases and J lost 2, with 14 bases in between. CDR1 is DFQATT, CDR2 SNEGSKA, per germline (reference sequence). The CDR3 reads CSARDLKGFTYEQYF. CDR3 coding DNA: TGCAGTGCTAGAGATCTGAAGGGATTTACCTACGAGCAGTACTTC.

This clonotype has more than one count but fewer than ten. The chain couples TRBV12-3 or TRBV12-4 to TRBJ2-3, with D possibly matching TRBD1 (5 bases). Trimming stripped 5 bases from V and 4 bases from J, with 13 bases between. The CDR3 is 14 amino acids. This CDR3 is CASSHTTDSDTQYF. CDR3 DNA: TGTGCCAGCAGTCACACGACAGATTCAGATACGCAGTATTTT.

A note on this clonotype: A much larger clonotype is one base distant, so this may be a read error. The rearrangement joins TRBV7-6 to TRBJ2-6; tentatively, D is TRBD1 (5 bases). Trimming left V 2 bases short and J 3 bases short, with 20 bases between. Germline CDR1 and CDR2: SGHVS and FNYEAQ. The CDR3 is 19 amino acids. The CDR3, as DNA: TGTGCCAGCAGCTTAACAAGGACAAGGTTAAGCTTTGGGGCCAACGTCCTGACTTTC. It yields the protein CASSLTRTRLSFGANVLTF.

In this sample, this clonotype turned up a few times. This chain uses TRBV9 with TRBJ2-7; tentatively, D is TRBD2 (6 bases). Trimming stripped 1 base from V and 6 bases from J, with 17 bases between. This CDR3 region has 15 residues. The germline V gene has CDR1 SGDLS and CDR2 YYNGEE. The CDR3 region is CASSVTQGGGIEQYF. The CDR3 DNA reads as TGTGCCAGCAGCGTAACTCAGGGTGGAGGGATCGAGCAGTACTTC.

This clonotype showed up just a few times. The rearrangement joins TRBV7-9 to TRBJ2-3, with TRBD2 as a possible D gene (7 bases). The germline gives CDR1 SEHNR, CDR2 FQNEAQ (reference sequence). The CDR3 sequence is 14 residues long. With 7 bases removed from V and 3 bases from J, the gap between germline ends came to 14 bases. CDR3 sequence: CASIEEGGTDTQYF. For the CDR3, the DNA is TGTGCCAGCATAGAAGAGGGGGGGACAGATACGCAGTATTTT.

Here the CDR3 reads CAATLFRDSQINSYNEQFF. CDR3 bases: TGTGCCGCCACCCTGTTCCGGGACTCTCAAATAAACTCCTACAATGAGCAGTTCTTC. This chain links TRBV7-9 with TRBJ2-1, with D perhaps TRBD2 (6 bases). V was cut by 11 bases and J by 0 bases, with 29 bases left in between. Germline CDR1 is SEHNR and CDR2 is FQNEAQ (reference sequence). CDR3 length: 19 amino acids.

This clonotype appeared a single time. Given a much more abundant clone one base away, this may be a read error. The rearrangement joins TRBV6-6 to TRBJ1-5; D is uncertain. Trimming took off 7 bases at V and 7 bases at J, with 14 bases between the two ends. This CDR3 region has 13 residues. The germline CDR1 and CDR2 sequences are MNHNY and SVGAGI (reference sequence). CDR3 sequence (DNA): TGTGCCAGCAACCACGGGTTCAGCCAGCCCCAGCATTTT. As protein: CASNHGFSQPQHF.

This clonotype was detected ten times or more. The gene calls are TRBV19 and TRBJ2-7; D unclear. V lost 3 bases and J lost 4, with 25 bases in between. The germline gives CDR1 LNHDA, CDR2 SQIVND (reference sequence). The CDR3 spans 18 residues. The CDR3 sequence: CASSIATPFRTHTYEQYF. As DNA, the CDR3 is TGTGCCAGTAGTATTGCGACCCCGTTCCGGACCCATACTTACGAGCAGTACTTC.

This clonotype occurred a few times. This chain joins TRBV28 and TRBJ2-3; maybe TRBD2 (6 bases). V was clipped by 6 bases and J by 4 bases, with 11 bases between them. CDR1 MDHEN and CDR2 SYDVKM come from the germline V gene. The CDR3 consists of 13 residues. CDR3 bases: TGTGCCAGCAGCGCGCCGGGGGCAGATACGCAGTATTTT. It specifies CASSAPGADTQYF.

In its sample, this clonotype was seen many times. DNA for the CDR3: TGTGCCAGCAGCCAAGACGAGGGACTAGCTGTGTACGAGCAGTACTTC. It is translated as CASSQDEGLAVYEQYF. The rearrangement joins TRBV3-1 to TRBJ2-7, with 9 bases lining up with TRBD2. V trimming: 0 bases; J trimming: 4 bases; junction bases outside the gene matches: 7. This CDR3 is built from 16 residues. Germline values: CDR1 LGHDT, CDR2 YNNKEL (reference sequence).